This T cell receptor (beta chain) was profiled in a study of Ad26.COV2.S vaccination and SARS-CoV-2 variants. For the study at large: The donor participated in the COV1001 trial, in its Ad26.COV2.S arm. Intramuscularly, Ad26.COV2.S was given either once or twice, 56 days apart. Study results and limitations: Vaccine recipients had higher spike-specific TCR breadth than placebo recipients.

Worth noting for this clone: Its antigen is not known.

Using immunoSEQ multiplex PCR, the repertoire was profiled, and TCRdb retains in-frame clones only, with some absent. This table has over 350,000 clones, approximately 86% appearing once. This sample's treatment: around 19 received Ad26.COV2.S at low or high dose, single or two shots; 5 received placebo; per-sample allocation not given. Sample collection was performed on day 63 after the first vaccine or placebo injection. Here the sequenced sample was peripheral blood, taken in a trial of Ad26.COV2.S vaccine versus placebo. The receptor was isolated from a person aged 18-65 years who received the Ad26.COV2.S COVID-19 vaccine or a placebo.

CDR3 residues: CASSGGNSAILGNQPQHF. CDR3 nucleotide sequence: TGTGCCAGTAGCGGTGGTAACAGCGCTATCCTGGGCAATCAGCCCCAGCATTTT. This rearrangement joins TRBV19 to TRBJ1-5; no clear D. V lost 6 bases to trimming and J lost 2 bases, with 23 bases between them. CDR3 length equals 18 residues. Per germline, CDR1 LNHDA and CDR2 SQIVND (reference sequence). The full variable domain, rest sourced from reference TRBV19 and TRBJ1-5, is DGGITQSPKYLFRKEGQNVTLSCEQNLNHDAMYWYRQDPGQGLRLIYYSQIVNDFQKGDIAEGYSVSREKKESFPLTVTSAQKNPTAFYLCASSGGNSAILGNQPQHFGDGTRLSIL.